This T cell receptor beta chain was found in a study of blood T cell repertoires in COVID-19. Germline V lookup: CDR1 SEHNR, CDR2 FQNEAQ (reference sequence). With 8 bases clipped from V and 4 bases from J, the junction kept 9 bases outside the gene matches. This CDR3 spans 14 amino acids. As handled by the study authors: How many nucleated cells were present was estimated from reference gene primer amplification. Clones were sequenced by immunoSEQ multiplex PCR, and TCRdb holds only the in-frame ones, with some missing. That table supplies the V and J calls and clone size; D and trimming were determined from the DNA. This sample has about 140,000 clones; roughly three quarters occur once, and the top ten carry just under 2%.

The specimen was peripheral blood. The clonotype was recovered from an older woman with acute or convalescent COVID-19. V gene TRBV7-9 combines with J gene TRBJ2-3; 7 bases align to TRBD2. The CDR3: CASSFAAGADTQYF. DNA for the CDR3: TGTGCCAGCTCCTTCGCTGCGGGAGCAGATACGCAGTATTTT. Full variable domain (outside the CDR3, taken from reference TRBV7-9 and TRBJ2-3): DTGVSQNPRHKITKRGQNVTFRCDPISEHNRLYWYRQTLGQGPEFLTYFQNEAQLEKSRLLSDRFSAERPKGSFSTLEIQRTEQGDSAMYLCASSFAAGADTQYFGPGTRLTVL.